Given below is one T cell receptor (beta chain) in context. Its antigen is still unknown. The input lacks base qualities; no much larger clone sits a single base away. The library was prepared using the immunoSEQ multiplex PCR assay. The multiplex PCR relied on a mix of 60 forward primers for TCR Vbeta segments and 13 reverse primers for TCR Jbeta segments. The CDR3 region of rearranged TCR beta genes was amplified from genomic DNA with a multiplex PCR assay. On the Illumina HiSeq System, the amplified TCR beta libraries were sequenced as 87-base-pair reads. Turning to the authors' computational methods: Across the roughly 700 repertoires, a later analysis counted 60 million to 90 million unique TCR beta chains, approximately 10 million of which were shared by at least two donors. Raw reads were error-corrected and collapsed into unique sequences with a nearest-neighbor algorithm that merged closely related sequences to remove PCR and sequencing errors. V, D and J gene segments were assigned by aligning CDR3 sequences to IMGT reference sequences. Each retained sequence needed at least a six-nucleotide match to both a V gene segment and a J gene segment. Rearrangements were classified as productive when the CDR3 lacked stop codons and remained in frame with V and J, and all other rearrangements were classified as non-productive. Following IMGT convention, CDR3 was defined as the stretch from the second conserved V-encoded cysteine to the conserved J-encoded phenylalanine. The earlier analysis of 500 to 600 of the donors excluded sequences that lacked an unambiguous match to a single V gene segment. In an earlier analysis of approximately 610 of the donors, V segments were called functional above 56.7% productive rearrangements and were called segregating when the between-donor standard deviation exceeded 5%. A statistical classification framework was built for diagnosing cytomegalovirus status from the catalog of TCR beta chain sequences. In a later analysis, V and J genes were assigned by comparing TCR nucleotide sequences against IMGT/GENE-DB human TR gene sequences. Using the TCRdist pipeline, a later analysis assigned CDR3 sequences along with most-parsimonious VDJ recombination scenarios. In a later analysis, every TCR beta chain was defined by the combination of its CDR3 amino acid sequence and its V-gene family, and reads without a unique V-gene family were dropped. As a way to deal with suspected cross-contamination and a sequencing artifact, a later analysis dropped under 600 nucleotide sequences that were highly shared and had low generation probability. For each public chain, a later analysis derived a clonal expansion index from normalized ranks of inferred template counts within each repertoire. In a later analysis, generation probabilities were computed with a VDJ recombination model fitted to out-of-frame rearrangements, and the resulting probabilities were checked against IGoR. In a later analysis, hypergeometric tests were used to score TCR-TCR, TCR-HLA and TCR-CMV co-occurrence, with a repertoire-size bias correction applied to TCR pairs. In a later analysis, false discovery rates were estimated by permuting HLA or CMV assignments 20 times. In a later analysis, co-occurring TCRs were grouped with DBSCAN, and TCRdist sequence similarity was added when clustering was performed within HLA-allele-positive subsets. Repertoires with fewer than 30,000 or more than 120,000 public chains were left out of co-occurrence clustering, as were about five repertoires with anomalous nucleotide sharing. In TCRdb, the immuneACCESS table is reduced to in-frame sequences with V and J assigned. These tables do not hold every clone; where another copy was compared, an unresolved V gene accounts for under half, and the others remain unexplained. The V and J calls and clone size were taken over from that table, and D and trimming were inferred from the DNA. Counted in this sample were more than 90,000 clones; about 75% of them appeared once. The top ten constitute roughly 7% of the sample.

The data stem from a study of cytomegalovirus exposure and HLA in healthy donors (dated by TCRdb to about 2017). About the investigation overall: In an earlier analysis of under 750 of the donors, under 300 Gb of sequence data and some 120 million unique TCR beta sequences from roughly 180 million T cells were reported. Around 330 gigabases of sequencing data and around 90 million unique TCR sequences made up an early release that covered about 640 HLA-typed donors. Of the approximately 400 genotyped donors, approximately 83% fell in the genetic ancestry cluster associated with self-reported Caucasian donors. The study aimed to test whether signatures of past pathogen exposure could be identified by cataloging public T cell receptors. Using immunosequencing, the study profiled T cell repertoires from around 680 subjects and related those repertoires to cytomegalovirus serostatus. Along with the approximately 670-subject first cohort, a separate validation cohort of over 90 different subjects was used. High-throughput TCR immunosequencing, statistical association of individual TCRs with disease status, and machine learning were combined to predict cytomegalovirus infection status. In a later analysis, previously published TCR beta repertoires from 666 donors were re-analyzed and high-resolution HLA genotyping was added so that TCR occurrence patterns could be studied. Rather than drawing on any new phenotypic data, the later analysis identified candidate immune exposures from TCR beta sequences and the way those sequences occurred across donors. To decide whether each TCR beta V gene segment behaved as functional or pseudogenic, an earlier analysis of fewer than 750 of the donors relied on high-throughput TCR beta sequencing. Donor age, sex, ethnicity and CMV serostatus were compiled together with the repertoire data. In a later genetic analysis, genome-wide SNP genotypes for about 55% of the 666 donors were used, and that subset was treated as a discovery cohort. Every repertoire in the discovery cohort had been generated on one and the same sequencing platform. Both class I and class II loci were covered by HLA typing, at four-digit resolution. Typing coverage differed by locus: A, B, C, DRB1 and DQB1 were typed in roughly 620-630 donors, DQA1 in 522, DPA1 in 600 to 610, and DPB1 in roughly 450. A handful of DR-DQ haplotypes were handled as single units for association and clustering because linkage in the cohort was strong. Across under 500 genotyped donors of the cohort, an average of about 220,000 unique TCR beta nucleotide sequences per donor were sequenced, and approximately 17% of those sequences were non-productive.

The cohort consisted of more than 650 healthy bone marrow donors. All cohort members were sampled while nominally healthy, although unrecorded immune exposures were likely present. The donor was CMV seropositive and belonged to the group of more than 250 seropositive cohort members. A peripheral blood sample was provided by each donor, and peripheral blood mononuclear cells were used for TCR beta sequencing. The Qiagen DNeasy Blood Extraction Kit was used to extract genomic DNA from the blood cell samples. General study outcomes and caveats: A cluster of highly shared sequence variants was judged likely to represent a technical artifact of the sequencing pipeline. A later genetic analysis associated a missense DCLRE1C variant with V-gene and J-gene trimming of TCR beta chains, and an independent cohort replicated the association. This cohort had only TCR beta chains sequenced, and the lack of alpha or paired-chain data limited which features could be detected. The authors suggested that the approach could potentially be extended to other disease states and immunological phenotypes. Linkage disequilibrium might explain the correlated functional status among segregating V segments, but an unknown experimental factor could not be excluded. At a false discovery rate of 0.05, a later analysis linked approximately 18,000 TCR beta sequences to specific HLA alleles. A further reported finding was that TCR beta sequences accurately predicted the HLA-A and HLA-B alleles for most subjects in the first cohort. For the cohort, immune exposure information was limited to CMV serostatus. A few of the identified cytomegalovirus-associated TCR beta chains were confirmed in vitro to be specific for cytomegalovirus antigens. A later genetic analysis reported fewer N-insertions in productive TCRs among donors in an Asian-associated ancestry cluster than the approximately 700-donor mean. Most TCR sequences were seen in very few donors, while some public TCRs were found in many individuals. The presence/absence analyses assumed that sequencing depth was roughly uniform across donors, and that assumption may not be true. The classifier was reported to diagnose cytomegalovirus status with high specificity and sensitivity in both the original and validation cohorts. According to a later analysis, TCR association rates differed among HLA loci, with DRB1 alleles showing the most associated TCRs and HLA-C alleles showing the fewest. In a later analysis, most CMV-associated TCR beta chains were found to appear HLA-restricted, with HLA associations seemingly driven largely by CMV exposure. In an earlier analysis of about 540 of the donors, most TCR beta V segments were observed in productive rearrangements about 90% or about 30% of the time, broadly matching IMGT annotations. Because HLA typing was unavailable for some donors at each locus, only the typed subset was used in association tests. The study listed 150 to 200 TCR beta chains as associated with cytomegalovirus. Compared with equally common non-associated chains, HLA-associated TCR beta chains in a later analysis were more clonally expanded and had lower generation probabilities. Assigning TCR associations to individual alleles was difficult when HLA alleles, especially DR and DQ, strongly co-occurred. Because counts were too low, roughly 16 rarely observed V segments, including chromosome 9 orphons, were excluded from the earlier analysis of 500 to 700 of the donors. According to a later analysis, parvovirus B19, influenza, CMV and Epstein-Barr virus appeared linked to several top co-occurrence clusters.

Sequencing was done on a sample of PBMCs. The clonotype originates from a man in his forties in good health and CMV-seropositive.

The nucleotides are TGTGCCAGCAGCGTAGGCCGAGCGGGGGCGTCCACAGATACGCAGTATTTT. This gives the protein CASSVGRAGASTDTQYF. The chain was built from TRBV9 and TRBJ2-3; TRBD2 agrees with 8 junctional bases. V loses 0 bases at its end and J loses 2 bases; junction bases beyond the gene matches: 8. The CDR3 holds 17 amino acids from the cysteine to the phenylalanine. The sequence is cut down to CDR3 DNA, 51 bases in frame from base 1. The germline V gene yields SGDLS for CDR1 and YYNGEE for CDR2.